This TCR beta chain was captured in a study of T cells in Graves' hyperthyroidism and ophthalmopathy. What was amplified from RNA transcripts were TCR beta CDR3 regions. TCR CDR3 regions were first amplified by RT-PCR with HTBI primers. In TCRdb, the multiplex PCR reads were re-called with MiXCR into one record per CDR3 protein. This sample carries about 500,000 distinct CDR3 sequences, 16% of them seen once, and the ten largest clones take about 17%. In its sample, this clonotype was seen many times. Its matching antigen is unknown. Used for diagnoses were clinical symptoms, serum thyroxine and TRAb, thyroid ultrasound and orbital computed tomography. General observations from the study: Most clonotypes expanded in the thyroid (above 0.001) were also present in blood.

The sample taken for sequencing was blood. The sequence derives from a woman younger than 30 with Graves' hyperthyroidism.

CDR3: CASSLRWGGNEKLFF. The CDR3 bases are TGTGCCAGCAGCTTAAGGTGGGGGGGGAATGAAAAACTGTTTTTT. The chain employs TRBV11-2 and TRBJ1-4, with a possible D match to TRBD1 (5 bases). CDR3 length: 15 amino acids. CDR1 SGHAT and CDR2 FQNNGV come from the germline V gene. V lost 2 bases and J 5 bases, leaving 12 bases between the germline ends.